Below are 30 T cell receptor beta chains sequenced from a single sample in a study of control samples from healthy donors and cancer patients. TCRdb's table, derived via immunoSEQ multiplex PCR, lists solely in-frame clones and lacks some. The sample holds under 70,000 clones, 95% to 96% seen once. The sample comprised blood. The receptors stem from a woman younger than 30 in good health.

The V call is TRBV12-3 or TRBV12-4, the J call TRBJ2-2; 9 nucleotides align to TRBD1. The CDR3 is 13 amino acids. CDR3 in amino acids: CAVRTGDTGELFF. For the CDR3, the DNA is TGTGCTGTCAGGACAGGGGACACCGGGGAGCTGTTTTTT.

This chain connects TRBV7-9 to TRBJ1-2; TRBD1 aligns across 8 bases. CDR1 SEHNR and CDR2 FQNEAQ come from the germline V gene (reference sequence). V gave up 4 bases and J gave up 1 base; unmatched junction bases: 8. The CDR3 contains 16 residues. In DNA, the CDR3 is TGTGCCAGCAGCTCGGACAGGGAACTGAATAACTATGGCTACACCTTC. Translating it yields CASSSDRELNNYGYTF. Filled out from reference TRBV7-9 and TRBJ1-2, the complete variable domain reads DTGVSQNPRHKITKRGQNVTFRCDPISEHNRLYWYRQTLGQGPEFLTYFQNEAQLEKSRLLSDRFSAERPKGSFSTLEIQRTEQGDSAMYLCASSSDRELNNYGYTFGSGTRLTVV.

The gene calls are TRBV15 and TRBJ1-6; D uncertain. This CDR3 region has 13 residues. Per germline, CDR1 LNHNV and CDR2 YYDKDF (reference sequence). V shed 1 base and J shed 13 bases, with 11 bases lying between them. The CDR3 protein is CATSRGEVGPLHF. For the CDR3, the DNA is TGTGCCACCAGCAGAGGAGAAGTAGGTCCCCTCCACTTT.

The CDR3: CASSASPTGGHEGFF. The CDR3 nucleotides are TGTGCCAGCAGTGCCTCCCCAACCGGGGGGCACGAGGGTTTCTTT. V usage is TRBV27 and J usage is TRBJ1-1, with D possibly being TRBD1 (6 bases). The ends were cut back, 5 bases at V and 13 bases at J, with 26 bases in the middle. The CDR3 runs to 15 residues. The germline V gene encodes CDR1 MNHEY and CDR2 SMNVEV (reference sequence).

The V gene is TRBV21-1, the J gene TRBJ2-2; the table's TRBD1 call for D was not verified on the DNA. TRBV21-1 is deemed a pseudogene. The CDR3 spans 16 residues. In DNA form, the CDR3 reads TGTGCCAGCAGCAAAGTCACAGAATCGAACACCGGGGAGCTGTTTTTT. Translation: CASSKVTESNTGELFF.

The chain employs TRBV29-1 and TRBJ2-3; 9 positions agree with TRBD2. Germline values: CDR1 SQVTM, CDR2 ANQGSEA. With V trimmed by 8 bases and J by 5 bases, 20 bases remained unmatched. This CDR3 region has 17 residues. The CDR3 protein is CSSPLISPAGGIDTQYF. The CDR3 nucleotides are TGCAGCTCCCCCCTTATAAGCCCAGCGGGGGGCATAGATACGCAGTATTTT.

V gene TRBV5-6 combines with J gene TRBJ2-3; TRBD2 matches at 9 bases. Germline assignment: CDR1 SGHDT and CDR2 YYEEEE. The CDR3 is made up of 17 amino acids. After removal of 2 bases from V and 3 bases from J, the junction contained 10 bases not matched to a gene. This CDR3 reads CASSFGTSGLKTDTQYF. In DNA form, the CDR3 reads TGTGCCAGCAGCTTCGGTACTAGCGGGTTGAAAACAGATACGCAGTATTTT. The full variable domain, in which reference TRBV5-6 and TRBJ2-3 provide the parts outside the CDR3, is DAGVTQSPTHLIKTRGQQVTLRCSPKSGHDTVSWYQQALGQGPQFIFQYYEEEERQRGNFPDRFSGHQFPNYSSELNVNALLLGDSALYLCASSFGTSGLKTDTQYFGPGTRLTVL.

The chain links TRBV4-1 to TRBJ2-1, with D perhaps matching TRBD2 (7 bases). The CDR3 extends over 16 amino acids. Trimming removed 3 bases at V and 4 bases at J, with 16 bases between. Germline V gene lookup returns CDR1 MGHRA and CDR2 YSYEKL. This chain's CDR3 is CASSQGGRGHYNEQFF. In DNA, the CDR3 is TGCGCCAGCAGCCAGGGAGGGCGGGGGCATTACAATGAGCAGTTCTTC.

This clone showed up just once. The chain joins TRBV20-1 to TRBJ1-1, with D hard to call. CDR1 and CDR2 from the germline V gene are DFQATT and SNEGSKA (reference sequence). Trimming took off 3 bases at V and 4 bases at J, with 9 bases between the two ends. This CDR3 comprises 12 residues. Written as DNA, the CDR3 is TGCAGTGCTAGTACTATCGGCACTGAAGCTTTCTTT. It translates to CSASTIGTEAFF.

The chain uses TRBV7-9 and TRBJ1-3, with D perhaps TRBD1 (6 bases). CDR3 size: 16 residues. V lost 3 bases, J lost 3 bases, and 15 bases lay in between. Germline CDR1 and CDR2: SEHNR and FQNEAQ (reference sequence). CDR3 in amino acids: CASSLGSQGNGNTIYF. Written as DNA, the CDR3 is TGTGCCAGCAGCTTGGGATCTCAGGGGAATGGAAACACCATATATTTT.

The V and J genes are TRBV28 and TRBJ2-1; no clear D. Germline V lookup: CDR1 MDHEN, CDR2 SYDVKM. The V gene lost 3 bases and the J gene lost 9 bases, with 6 bases spanning the gap. CDR3 length: 11 amino acids. The CDR3 reads CASSLRSEQFF. CDR3 in DNA: TGTGCCAGCAGTTTGCGGTCTGAGCAGTTCTTC.

This clone has a single count. The chain links TRBV28 to TRBJ2-7; 10 bases map to TRBD1. The CDR3 runs to 14 residues. V trimming: 6 bases; J trimming: 7 bases; junction bases outside the gene matches: 9. Germline lookup yields CDR1 MDHEN and CDR2 SYDVKM. The CDR3 DNA is TGTGCCAGCAGACAGGGACAGGGGTTGGAGGAGCAGTACTTC. This codes for CASRQGQGLEEQYF.

This chain connects TRBV29-1 to TRBJ2-1; D may be TRBD1 (5 bases). This CDR3 has 12 amino acids. V was cut by 0 bases and J by 5 bases, with 5 bases left in between. CDR1 is SQVTM, CDR2 ANQGSEA, per germline. In DNA form, the CDR3 reads TGCAGCGTTGAAGACAGGGACAATGAGCAGTTCTTC. This translates into CSVEDRDNEQFF.

The rearrangement links TRBV7-2 to TRBJ1-6; 7 bases agree with TRBD1. V dropped 3 bases and J dropped 10; count of bases not matched to a gene: 6. From germline, CDR1 is SGHTA and CDR2 FQGNSA. The CDR3 consists of 14 residues. CDR3 sequence (DNA): TGTGCCAGCAGCTTTTTGACAGGGTGGTCACCCCTCCACTTT. The encoded protein is CASSFLTGWSPLHF.

The table lists this clone with a few counts. The chain is built from TRBV5-5 and TRBJ1-1; no reliable D call. The CDR3 runs to 16 residues. The ends were cut back, 1 base at V and 2 bases at J, with 15 bases in the middle. In germline, CDR1 is SGHKS, CDR2 YYEKEE (reference sequence). The CDR3 spells CASSLIATISNTEAFF. The CDR3 DNA reads as TGTGCCAGCAGCTTGATAGCCACGATCTCCAACACTGAAGCTTTCTTT. The complete variable domain, with remaining parts taken from reference TRBV5-5 and TRBJ1-1, reads DAGVTQSPTHLIKTRGQQVTLRCSPISGHKSVSWYQQVLGQGPQFIFQYYEKEERGRGNFPDRFSARQFPNYSSELNVNALLLGDSALYLCASSLIATISNTEAFFGQGTRLTVV.

This sequence joins TRBV7-9 and TRBJ1-5; 10 bases agree with TRBD1. Germline V CDR1 and CDR2: SEHNR, FQNEAQ (reference sequence). The CDR3 runs to 18 residues. Losses at the gene ends were 1 base for V and 2 bases for J; bases not matched to a gene: 8. The CDR3 DNA follows: TGTGCCAGCAGCTTAGGGGACAGGGGCGACTCCCGCAATCAGCCCCAGCATTTT. Its protein is CASSLGDRGDSRNQPQHF.

This rearrangement joins TRBV4-1 to TRBJ2-2, with 8 bases lining up with TRBD1. There are 17 residues in the CDR3. Germline CDR1 MGHRA, CDR2 YSYEKL. V shed 1 base and J 5 bases; nucleotides not matched to a gene: 9. CDR3 nucleotide sequence: TGCGCCAGCAGCCAAGGCCTCAGGGGGCGCGGGACCGGGGAGCTGTTTTTT. Its translation is CASSQGLRGRGTGELFF.

The CDR3: CASTSRDRSYEQYF. The DNA for the CDR3 is TGTGCCAGCACCTCTCGGGATCGCTCCTACGAGCAGTACTTC. The chain combines TRBV7-8 with TRBJ2-7, with D tentatively TRBD2 (5 bases). The germline V and J ends were trimmed by 7 bases and 0 bases, with 13 bases remaining between them. There are 14 residues in the CDR3. The V gene's germline CDR1 is SGHVS and CDR2 FQNEAQ.

The CDR3 DNA is TGTGCCAGCAGTTGGAACCTGAACACTGAAGCTTTCTTT. It is translated as CASSWNLNTEAFF. V and J are TRBV27 and TRBJ1-1; no firm D call. CDR3 length: 13 residues. The germline V and J ends were trimmed by 4 bases and 0 bases, with 6 bases remaining between them. Per germline, CDR1 MNHEY and CDR2 SMNVEV (reference sequence).

The V and J genes are TRBV11-2 and TRBJ1-1; D ambiguous. The V end was cut by 1 base, the J end by 3 bases, with 12 bases between. Germline V gene data show CDR1 as SGHAT and CDR2 as FQNNGV. This CDR3 contains 15 residues. The CDR3 spells CASSLGVYLDTEAFF. Here the CDR3 DNA reads TGTGCCAGCAGCTTAGGGGTATATTTAGACACTGAAGCTTTCTTT. The full variable domain, in which reference TRBV11-2 and TRBJ1-1 provide the parts outside the CDR3, is EAGVAQSPRYKIIEKRQSVAFWCNPISGHATLYWYQQILGQGPKLLIQFQNNGVVDDSQLPKDRFSAERLKGVDSTLKIQPAKLEDSAVYLCASSLGVYLDTEAFFGQGTRLTVV.

The chain employs TRBV18 and TRBJ2-3; D might be TRBD1 (6 bases). V was clipped by 2 bases and J by 1 base, with 10 bases between them. Germline V lookup: CDR1 KGHSH, CDR2 LQKENI. CDR3 length: 15 residues. The CDR3 DNA reads as TGTGCCAGCTCACCAAATGCAGGGGGCACAGATACGCAGTATTTT. Protein product: CASSPNAGGTDTQYF.

The chain has TRBV15 and TRBJ2-5, with unresolved D. V lost 2 bases and J lost 5, with 18 bases in between. The CDR3 length is 16 residues. Germline V gene data show CDR1 as LNHNV and CDR2 as YYDKDF (reference sequence). CDR3: CATSRPSDGYPETQYF. CDR3 DNA sequence: TGTGCCACCAGCAGACCATCCGATGGGTACCCGGAGACCCAGTACTTC.

The V and J genes are TRBV27 and TRBJ1-2, with unresolved D. The V gene lost 6 bases and the J gene lost 2 bases, with 7 bases spanning the gap. The CDR3 is 12 residues long. Germline V CDR1 and CDR2: MNHEY, SMNVEV (reference sequence). CDR3 DNA: TGTGCCAGCAGAAGCGGAAACTATGGCTACACCTTC. Its translation is CASRSGNYGYTF.

The J gene is TRBJ2-1, the V gene TRBV7-6; 10 bases line up with TRBD2. Trimming cost V 5 bases and J 8 bases; bases outside gene matches: 21. CDR3 length: 19 amino acids. CDR1 and CDR2 from the germline V gene are SGHVS and FNYEAQ. DNA of the CDR3: TGTGCCAGCAGCCTGAGGCTAGCGGGGGCCGCATTGGGTATAGATGAGCAGTTCTTC. Encoded protein: CASSLRLAGAALGIDEQFF.

This chain links TRBV6-5 with TRBJ2-7; 10 nucleotides align to TRBD1. This CDR3 has 15 residues. CDR1 and CDR2 (germline): MNHEY, SVGAGI. Germline trimming cut 2 bases from V and 3 bases from J; bases unmatched to any gene: 4. The CDR3 spells CASSYTGTGDYEQYF. Here the CDR3 DNA reads TGTGCCAGCAGTTACACCGGGACAGGGGACTACGAGCAGTACTTC.

The chain links TRBV6-5 to TRBJ1-2; D is possibly TRBD1 (6 bases). Per the germline V gene, CDR1 is MNHEY and CDR2 is SVGAGI. V was pared by 0 bases and J by 8 bases, with 16 bases between. CDR3 length: 15 residues. CDR3 residues: CASSYSIGGGPGYTF. The CDR3 bases are TGTGCCAGCAGTTACTCGATAGGGGGAGGTCCCGGCTACACCTTC.

This clone was picked up one time. The V call is TRBV5-1, the J call TRBJ1-6; TRBD1 might be the D (5 bases). This CDR3 is built from 14 residues. Germline values: CDR1 SGHRS, CDR2 YFSETQ. V lost 2 bases and J lost 8, with 11 bases in between. The CDR3 sequence: CASSFTAGDSPLHF. CDR3 sequence (DNA): TGCGCCAGCAGCTTTACCGCGGGGGATTCACCCCTCCACTTT.

The chain couples TRBV30 to TRBJ2-7; D unresolved. This CDR3 spans 12 amino acids. Germline V gene lookup returns CDR1 GTSNPN and CDR2 SVGIG (reference sequence). V was pared by 2 bases and J by 5 bases, with 10 bases between. CDR3 region: CAWSPRSDEQYF. The DNA for the CDR3 is TGTGCCTGGAGTCCGCGATCTGACGAGCAGTACTTC.

V is TRBV9 and J is TRBJ1-1; D unresolved. V was pared by 0 bases and J by 6 bases, with 9 bases between. The CDR3 spans 13 residues. The germline V gene has CDR1 SGDLS and CDR2 YYNGEE. The CDR3, as DNA: TGTGCCAGCAGCGTAGTTAGGGCTGCTGAAGCTTTCTTT. This codes for CASSVVRAAEAFF.

This rearrangement joins TRBV4-1 to TRBJ1-1, with TRBD1 matching over 8 bases. J gave up 1 base and V 3 bases, and 4 bases lay outside the gene matches. Germline CDR1 MGHRA, CDR2 YSYEKL. This CDR3 has 15 residues. In DNA, the CDR3 is TGCGCCAGCAGCCATCTGGACAGGGCGAACACTGAAGCTTTCTTT. It yields the protein CASSHLDRANTEAFF.